These 23 T cell receptor beta chains came from one sample sequenced in a study of high-grade serous ovarian cancer treatment subgroups. Sequencing used immunoSEQ multiplex PCR; TCRdb keeps in-frame clones, though not all of them. The sample consists of 8,000 to 10,000 clones, 60% to 80% of them appearing once. Tumor tissue was taken before any definitive surgery or chemotherapy was given. Sequenced material: tumor tissue. Receptor source: a human donor with high-grade serous ovarian cancer.

This rearrangement joins TRBV6-5 to TRBJ2-7, with a possible D match to TRBD1 (5 bases). V lost 6 bases to trimming and J lost 4 bases, with 16 bases between them. The CDR3 has 14 amino acids. Germline lookup yields CDR1 MNHEY and CDR2 SVGAGI. CDR3 residues: CASSPGSGAYEQYF. CDR3 nucleotides: TGTGCCAGCAGCCCGGGTTCTGGGGCATACGAGCAGTACTTC.

The genes are TRBV4-2 and TRBJ2-3; 12 bases map to TRBD2. Unmatched junction bases numbered 2, after V lost 4 bases and J lost 0 bases. The V gene's germline CDR1 is LGHNA and CDR2 YNFKEQ. The CDR3 is 16 amino acids. CDR3 residues: CASSRTSGVSTDTQYF. The DNA for the CDR3 is TGTGCCAGCAGCCGGACTAGCGGGGTGAGCACAGATACGCAGTATTTT.

V gene TRBV5-1 combines with J gene TRBJ2-7; TRBD2 aligns across 7 bases. Germline assignment: CDR1 SGHRS and CDR2 YFSETQ. With V trimmed by 0 bases and J by 6 bases, 12 bases remained unmatched. The CDR3 sequence is 16 residues long. CDR3 bases: TGCGCCAGCAGCTTGGACCAGCGGGGAGCGAGGGGCGAGCAGTACTTC. Amino acid sequence: CASSLDQRGARGEQYF.

The chain couples TRBV10-3 to TRBJ1-3; unclear D gene. The CDR3 runs to 14 residues. Trimming shortened V by 6 bases and J by 3 bases, and 12 bases separated the two germline ends. Germline V gene data show CDR1 as ENHRY and CDR2 as SYGVKD. The CDR3, as DNA: TGTGCCATCAGGTCAATGGGAGATGGAAACACCATATATTTT. This gives the protein CAIRSMGDGNTIYF.

This clone was recorded once. The chain carries TRBV28 and TRBJ1-4, with TRBD1 as a possible D gene (5 bases). This CDR3 is built from 18 residues. The germline V and J ends were trimmed by 3 bases and 5 bases, with 22 bases remaining between them. Germline CDR1 reads MDHEN; CDR2 reads SYDVKM. This CDR3 is CASSFEPFGQGINEKLFF. CDR3 bases: TGTGCCAGCAGTTTTGAACCATTTGGGCAGGGAATAAATGAAAAACTGTTTTTT.

This chain uses TRBV7-9 with TRBJ2-6; 9 nucleotides match TRBD2. This CDR3 has 18 residues. In germline, CDR1 is SEHNR, CDR2 FQNEAQ (reference sequence). V trimming: 10 bases; J trimming: 1 base; junction bases outside the gene matches: 14. This CDR3 is CAIPLKREDNSGANVLTF. Here the CDR3 DNA reads TGTGCCATCCCACTTAAGCGGGAGGACAATTCTGGGGCCAACGTCCTGACTTTC.

The V call is TRBV29-1, the J call TRBJ2-5; possibly TRBD1 for D (5 bases). V was cut by 6 bases and J by 2 bases, with 10 bases left in between. CDR1 and CDR2 from the germline V gene are SQVTM and ANQGSEA. This CDR3 comprises 12 residues. In nucleotides, the CDR3 is TGCAGCGTCACGCAGGGACAAGAGACCCAGTACTTC. This gives the protein CSVTQGQETQYF.

This rearrangement joins TRBV5-1 to TRBJ2-1; TRBD1 aligns across 9 bases. The J segment lost 4 bases and the V segment lost 3 bases, leaving 8 bases of the junction unmatched. This CDR3 has 16 amino acids. Germline-derived CDR1 and CDR2 are SGHRS and YFSETQ. CDR3 DNA: TGCGCCAGCAGCTATCCCGGGACAGGGACATACAATGAGCAGTTCTTC. This translates into CASSYPGTGTYNEQFF. The whole variable domain, filled in from reference TRBV5-1 and TRBJ2-1, reads KAGVTQTPRYLIKTRGQQVTLSCSPISGHRSVSWYQQTPGQGLQFLFEYFSETQRNKGNFPGRFSGRQFSNSRSEMNVSTLELGDSALYLCASSYPGTGTYNEQFFGPGTRLTVL.

The chain joins TRBV27 to TRBJ2-7, with D maybe TRBD1 (6 bases). Germline loops: CDR1 MNHEY, CDR2 SMNVEV (reference sequence). V gave up 4 bases and J gave up 2 bases, with 15 bases separating them. This CDR3 has 15 residues. CDR3 residues: CASSSGVGLTYEQYF. The CDR3, as DNA: TGTGCCAGCAGTTCAGGGGTGGGCCTAACCTACGAGCAGTACTTC.

This sequence joins TRBV5-1 and TRBJ2-7; D is undetermined. The germline V and J ends were trimmed by 0 bases and 6 bases, with 10 bases remaining between them. This CDR3 has 13 amino acids. CDR1 SGHRS and CDR2 YFSETQ come from the germline V gene. CDR3 region: CASSLVPASEQYF. The CDR3 coding sequence is TGCGCCAGCAGCTTGGTTCCAGCTTCCGAGCAGTACTTC.

The chain employs TRBV19 and TRBJ2-6; 8 bases fit TRBD1. Germline V gene lookup returns CDR1 LNHDA and CDR2 SQIVND (reference sequence). The CDR3 length is 15 residues. V dropped 11 bases and J dropped 2; count of bases not matched to a gene: 8. The CDR3 bases are TGTGCCTCGAATCAGGGGGCCCCTGGGGCCAACGTCCTGACTTTC. Translation gives CASNQGAPGANVLTF.

This clone is a singleton in its sample. The chain couples TRBV28 to TRBJ2-7, with D perhaps TRBD2 (6 bases). The CDR3 length is 15 residues. The germline V gene has CDR1 MDHEN and CDR2 SYDVKM. The germline V and J ends were trimmed by 6 bases and 3 bases, with 18 bases remaining between them. The CDR3 protein is CASRSSGSLIYEQYF. The CDR3 DNA is TGTGCCAGCAGAAGTAGCGGTTCCCTTATCTACGAGCAGTACTTC. The variable domain in full, completed from reference TRBV28 and TRBJ2-7, reads DVKVTQSSRYLVKRTGEKVFLECVQDMDHENMFWYRQDPGLGLRLIYFSYDVKMKEKGDIPEGYSVSREKKERFSLILESASTNQTSMYLCASRSSGSLIYEQYFGPGTRLTVT.

CDR3 region: CASSEDSQFGGYTF. The DNA for the CDR3 is TGTGCCAGCAGTGAAGATAGCCAATTTGGGGGCTACACCTTC. The chain is built from TRBV6-1 and TRBJ1-2, with D hard to call. Trimming pared 1 base from V and 8 bases from J, leaving 14 bases between. The germline V gene encodes CDR1 MNHNS and CDR2 SASEGT. CDR3 length equals 14 residues.

The rearrangement joins TRBV4-1 to TRBJ2-5; either TRBD1 or TRBD2 may supply D (6 bases each). The J call may be in error: the DNA end matches TRBJ2-7 better. The length of the CDR3 is 15 residues. Germline lookup yields CDR1 MGHRA and CDR2 YSYEKL. Here the CDR3 DNA reads TGCGCCAGCAGCCAAGGACCCACGAGGGGGGACGAGCAGTACTTC. Protein: CASSQGPTRGDEQYF.

The chain combines TRBV18 with TRBJ2-1; D might be TRBD2 (6 bases). CDR3 length: 15 amino acids. Germline V lookup: CDR1 KGHSH, CDR2 LQKENI. V was shortened by 3 bases and J by 3 bases, with 12 bases between the two germline ends. CDR3 region: CASSPRVEGYNEQFF. The CDR3 DNA follows: TGTGCCAGCTCACCCCGGGTGGAGGGCTACAATGAGCAGTTCTTC.

V gene TRBV7-3 combines with J gene TRBJ2-1; no clear D gene. The germline V gene has CDR1 SGHTA and CDR2 FQGTGA. The CDR3 runs 15 residues. V was cut by 5 bases and J by 5 bases, with 16 bases left in between. Here the CDR3 DNA reads TGTGCCAGCAGCCCGAGGTCCGGCGACAACAATGAGCAGTTCTTC. Its translation: CASSPRSGDNNEQFF.

The rearrangement joins TRBV7-9 to TRBJ2-5; 7 nucleotides line up with TRBD1. Gene TRBJ2-7 matches the end of the DNA better, so the J call may be wrong. The germline V gene has CDR1 SEHNR and CDR2 FQNEAQ (reference sequence). CDR3 size: 15 residues. CDR3 region: CASSSQTGSKNEQYF. CDR3 DNA: TGTGCCAGCAGCTCCCAGACAGGGAGTAAGAACGAGCAGTACTTC.

This chain links TRBV27 with TRBJ2-1; tentative D call: TRBD1 (5 bases). Trimming left V 5 bases short and J 9 bases short, with 14 bases between. The germline V gene encodes CDR1 MNHEY and CDR2 SMNVEV (reference sequence). This CDR3 is built from 13 residues. The chain's CDR3 is CASSGPWGTEQFF. The CDR3 DNA is TGTGCCAGCAGTGGCCCGTGGGGCACTGAGCAGTTCTTC.

This clone was observed once. The V gene is TRBV6-1, the J gene TRBJ2-1; TRBD1 might be the D (5 bases). There are 13 residues in the CDR3. V was shortened by 6 bases and J by 7 bases, with 13 bases between the two germline ends. CDR1 MNHNS and CDR2 SASEGT come from the germline V gene. In DNA form, the CDR3 reads TGTGCCAGCAGCGGACAACACTGGAATGAGCAGTTCTTC. Translation gives CASSGQHWNEQFF.

This chain connects TRBV6-9 to TRBJ2-3, with D possibly called TRBD1 or TRBD2 (5 bases each). There are 15 residues in the CDR3. Germline lookup yields CDR1 MNHGY and CDR2 SVAAGI. Trimming removed 4 bases from V and 0 bases from J, with 11 bases in between. The CDR3 is CASSSSGTSTDTQYF. Here the CDR3 DNA reads TGTGCCAGCAGTTCCTCCGGGACCAGCACAGATACGCAGTATTTT.

The gene calls are TRBV7-2 and TRBJ2-2; 12 positions match TRBD2. V lost 6 bases, J lost 7 bases, and 6 bases stayed unmatched. This CDR3 has 15 amino acids. Germline CDR1 SGHTA, CDR2 FQGNSA. For the CDR3, the DNA is TGTGCCAGCAGTCCTAGCGGGAGGGCTGGCGGGGAGCTGTTTTTT. It encodes CASSPSGRAGGELFF.

The rearrangement links TRBV5-1 to TRBJ2-2; D gene ambiguous. Trimming took 1 base from V and 0 from J, leaving 10 bases between them. Per the germline V gene, CDR1 is SGHRS and CDR2 is YFSETQ. The CDR3 length is 16 residues. CDR3 protein: CASSLYVKTNTGELFF. Here the CDR3 DNA reads TGCGCCAGCAGCTTGTACGTTAAAACGAACACCGGGGAGCTGTTTTTT.

This clone was counted between two and nine times. The CDR3 loop reads CASRDSNTGELFF. The CDR3 DNA reads TGTGCCAGCAGGGACTCCAACACCGGGGAGCTGTTTTTT. The genes are TRBV6-6 and TRBJ2-2, with D perhaps TRBD2 (5 bases). The length of the CDR3 is 13 residues. Germline V CDR1 and CDR2: MNHNY, SVGAGI (reference sequence). V lost 6 bases and J 2 bases, leaving 7 bases between the germline ends.